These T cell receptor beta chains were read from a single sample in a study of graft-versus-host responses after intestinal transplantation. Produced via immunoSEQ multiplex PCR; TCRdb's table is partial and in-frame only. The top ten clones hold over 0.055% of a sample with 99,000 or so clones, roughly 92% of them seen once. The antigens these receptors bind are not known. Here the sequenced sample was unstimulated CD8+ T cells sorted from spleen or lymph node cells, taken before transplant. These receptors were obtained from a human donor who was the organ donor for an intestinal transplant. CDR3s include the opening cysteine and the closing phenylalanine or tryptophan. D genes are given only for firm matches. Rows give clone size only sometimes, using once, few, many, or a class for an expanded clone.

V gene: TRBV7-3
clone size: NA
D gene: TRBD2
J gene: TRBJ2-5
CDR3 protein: CASSPLAGGVTQYF
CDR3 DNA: TGTGCCAGCAGCCCCTTAGCGGGGGGAGTGACCCAGTACTTC

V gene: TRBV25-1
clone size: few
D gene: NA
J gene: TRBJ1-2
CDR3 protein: CASRAGIRGYTF
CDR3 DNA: TGTGCCAGCAGGGCCGGGATACGTGGCTACACCTTC

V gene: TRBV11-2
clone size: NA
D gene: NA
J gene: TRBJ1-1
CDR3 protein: CASSLLILETEAFF
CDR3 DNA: TGTGCCAGCAGCTTGTTAATTTTAGAAACTGAAGCTTTCTTT

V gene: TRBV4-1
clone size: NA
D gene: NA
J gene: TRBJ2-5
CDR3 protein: CASSQGYGEETQYF
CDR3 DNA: TGCGCCAGCAGCCAAGGATACGGAGAAGAGACCCAGTACTTC

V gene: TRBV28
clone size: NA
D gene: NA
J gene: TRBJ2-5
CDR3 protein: CASSLFAGRPPYQETQYF
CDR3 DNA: TGTGCCAGCAGTTTATTCGCAGGAAGGCCACCGTACCAAGAGACCCAGTACTTC

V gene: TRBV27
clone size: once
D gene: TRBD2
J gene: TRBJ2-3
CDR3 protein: CASSRPGGRASTDTQYF
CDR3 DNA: TGTGCCAGCAGTAGGCCAGGCGGGAGGGCCTCTACAGATACGCAGTATTTT

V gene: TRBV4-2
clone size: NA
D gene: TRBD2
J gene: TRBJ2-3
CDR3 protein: CASSQERFVAGVYTSTDTQYF
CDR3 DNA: TGTGCCAGCAGCCAAGAGCGCTTCGTAGCGGGGGTTTATACTAGCACAGATACGCAGTATTTT

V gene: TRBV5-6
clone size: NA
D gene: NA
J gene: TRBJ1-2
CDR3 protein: CASSLGQGRGYTF
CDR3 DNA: TGTGCCAGCAGCTTGGGGCAGGGAAGAGGCTACACCTTC

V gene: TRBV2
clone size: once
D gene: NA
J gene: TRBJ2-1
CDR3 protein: CAIRTGSHNEQFF
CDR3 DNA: TGTGCCATCCGGACTGGCAGCCACAATGAGCAGTTCTTC

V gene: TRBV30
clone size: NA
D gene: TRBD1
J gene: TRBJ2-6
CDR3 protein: CAWSPWTGEFGANVLTF
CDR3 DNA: TGTGCCTGGAGTCCCTGGACAGGGGAGTTTGGGGCCAACGTCCTGACTTTC

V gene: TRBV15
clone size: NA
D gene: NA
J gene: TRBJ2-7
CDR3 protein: CATSRQGHHEQYF
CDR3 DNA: TGTGCCACCAGCAGACAGGGGCACCACGAGCAGTACTTC

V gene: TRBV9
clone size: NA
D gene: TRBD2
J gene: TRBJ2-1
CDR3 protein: CASSVDAVVAGGNYNEQFF
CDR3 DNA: TGTGCCAGCAGCGTAGATGCGGTTGTGGCGGGAGGAAACTACAATGAGCAGTTCTTC

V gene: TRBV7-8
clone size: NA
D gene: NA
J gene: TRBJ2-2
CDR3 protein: CASSPDRDRYTGELFF
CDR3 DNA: TGTGCCAGCAGCCCAGACAGAGACAGGTACACCGGGGAGCTGTTTTTT

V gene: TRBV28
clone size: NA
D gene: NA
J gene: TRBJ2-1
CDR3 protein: CASSSHLSGNEQFF
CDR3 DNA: TGTGCCAGCAGTTCCCACCTCTCCGGCAATGAGCAGTTCTTC

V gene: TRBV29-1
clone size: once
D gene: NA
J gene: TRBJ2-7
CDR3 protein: CSVETARAEPYF
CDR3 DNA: TGCAGCGTTGAAACGGCCCGTGCGGAGCCGTACTTC

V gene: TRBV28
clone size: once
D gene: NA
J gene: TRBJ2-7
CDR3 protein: CASNIGLEAHEQYF
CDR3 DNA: TGTGCCAGCAATATCGGGTTAGAGGCCCACGAGCAGTACTTC

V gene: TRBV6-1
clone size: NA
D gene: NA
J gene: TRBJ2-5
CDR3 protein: CASSEIPIGAPQETQYF
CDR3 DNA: TGTGCCAGCAGTGAAATTCCTATTGGGGCCCCCCAAGAGACCCAGTACTTC

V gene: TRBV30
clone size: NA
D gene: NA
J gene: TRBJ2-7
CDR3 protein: CAWSEGVSYEQYF
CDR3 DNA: TGTGCCTGGAGTGAGGGGGTTAGCTACGAGCAGTACTTC

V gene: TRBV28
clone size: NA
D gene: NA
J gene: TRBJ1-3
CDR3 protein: CASSLWGHHSGNTIYF
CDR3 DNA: TGTGCCAGCAGTTTATGGGGACACCACTCTGGAAACACCATATATTTT